The 21 T cell receptor beta chains reported below all come from one sample, sequenced in a study of blood T cells in healthy people across ages. A J-beta primer mix and a sample-barcoded 5' primer were used in a second PCR of roughly 7 to 12 cycles. One entry per CDR3 protein, called by TCRdb with MiXCR from the 5' RACE reads. The table shows 700,000 to 800,000 distinct CDR3 sequences, with 43% occurring only once. The sample was blood. The receptors stem from a woman between 55 and 75 years old in good health.

Only a few counts were recorded for this clonotype. This rearrangement joins TRBV28 to TRBJ2-5, with D perhaps TRBD1 or TRBD2 (5 bases each). The V and J ends lost 5 bases and 9 bases respectively, with 19 bases between them. There are 14 residues in the CDR3. CDR1 MDHEN and CDR2 SYDVKM come from the germline V gene. The CDR3 bases are TGTGCCAGCAGTCTCCCTCCGGGACCGATGGCCCAGTACTTC. It codes for CASSLPPGPMAQYF.

V usage is TRBV2 and J usage is TRBJ2-7; perhaps TRBD2 as D (5 bases). This CDR3 has 14 residues. The V end lost 7 bases, the J end lost 1 base, and 14 bases lay between the germline ends. Germline loops: CDR1 SNHLY, CDR2 FYNNEI. This CDR3 reads CASTPRGASYEQYF. CDR3 coding DNA: TGTGCCAGCACTCCCCGGGGTGCGTCCTACGAGCAGTACTTC.

The CDR3 coding sequence is TGCAGTGCTACAGTACCTAGCATAGAAAGAGAGACCCAGTACTTC. Encoded protein: CSATVPSIERETQYF. The chain employs TRBV20-1 and TRBJ2-5; tentative D call: TRBD2 (5 bases). Trimming removed 4 bases from V and 4 bases from J, with 19 bases in between. The CDR3 is 15 amino acids. Germline CDR1 DFQATT, CDR2 SNEGSKA (reference sequence).

The chain has TRBV20-1 and TRBJ2-5; 10 nucleotides match TRBD1. Germline V gene sequence: CDR1 DFQATT, CDR2 SNEGSKA (reference sequence). This CDR3 is built from 13 residues. The V gene end was trimmed by 7 bases and the J gene end by 4 bases; junction bases not matched to a gene: 6. DNA for the CDR3: TGCAGTGGCCGACAGGGGGCGAGAGAGACCCAGTACTTC. As protein: CSGRQGARETQYF.

This clonotype was observed a handful of times. The genes are TRBV5-6 and TRBJ1-2; 11 nucleotides match TRBD1. V trimming: 4 bases; J trimming: 7 bases; junction bases outside the gene matches: 6. Germline values: CDR1 SGHDT, CDR2 YYEEEE. CDR3 length: 14 residues. The CDR3 DNA reads as TGTGCCAGCAGCCTGGACAGGGGGCATCGTGGCTACACCTTC. Protein: CASSLDRGHRGYTF.

The CDR3 bases are TGCAGTGCCCAGAGAGGGGTGACAGGGAGCTTCGAGCAGTACTTC. This codes for CSAQRGVTGSFEQYF. The chain has TRBV20-1 and TRBJ2-7, with TRBD1 matching over 7 bases. This CDR3 comprises 15 residues. The germline CDR1 and CDR2 sequences are DFQATT and SNEGSKA (reference sequence). The V segment lost 6 bases and the J segment 6 bases; nucleotides outside the gene matches: 17.

J is TRBJ2-1 and V is TRBV5-1; 11 bases are a match to TRBD2. The germline V gene encodes CDR1 SGHRS and CDR2 YFSETQ. V lost 4 bases and J lost 7; bases outside the gene matches: 7. CDR3 length: 15 amino acids. CDR3 nucleotide sequence: TGCGCCAGCAGCCACCTACTAGCGGGAGAGAATGAGCAGTTCTTC. This translates into CASSHLLAGENEQFF. The full variable domain, with the rest looked up from reference TRBV5-1 and TRBJ2-1, is KAGVTQTPRYLIKTRGQQVTLSCSPISGHRSVSWYQQTPGQGLQFLFEYFSETQRNKGNFPGRFSGRQFSNSRSEMNVSTLELGDSALYLCASSHLLAGENEQFFGPGTRLTVL.

In its sample, this clonotype was seen a few times. The chain employs TRBV19 and TRBJ2-1; 9 nucleotides line up with TRBD2. The CDR3 runs to 15 residues. Germline V gene lookup returns CDR1 LNHDA and CDR2 SQIVND (reference sequence). V trimming: 1 base; J trimming: 6 bases; junction bases outside the gene matches: 4. CDR3 in amino acids: CASSIVAGALNEQFF. The DNA for the CDR3 is TGTGCCAGTAGTATAGTAGCGGGGGCCCTCAATGAGCAGTTCTTC. Looking up the rest from reference TRBV19 and TRBJ2-1 gives the full variable domain: DGGITQSPKYLFRKEGQNVTLSCEQNLNHDAMYWYRQDPGQGLRLIYYSQIVNDFQKGDIAEGYSVSREKKESFPLTVTSAQKNPTAFYLCASSIVAGALNEQFFGPGTRLTVL.

The genes are TRBV9 and TRBJ2-3, with 14 nucleotides matching TRBD2. Per germline, CDR1 SGDLS and CDR2 YYNGEE. J was trimmed by 4 bases and V by 2 bases; bases with no gene match: 3. CDR3 size: 16 residues. The DNA of the CDR3 is TGTGCCAGCAGCGTCGGGACTAGCGGGAGCTCAGATACGCAGTATTTT. Encoded protein: CASSVGTSGSSDTQYF.

This clonotype has ten or more counts. The gene calls are TRBV5-1 and TRBJ2-7; D gene unclear. From germline, CDR1 is SGHRS and CDR2 YFSETQ. Trimming removed 0 bases at V and 1 base at J, with 8 bases between. The CDR3 loop spans 14 amino acids. DNA of the CDR3: TGCGCCAGCAGCTTGGGCGGCGCATCCTACGAGCAGTACTTC. This sequence encodes CASSLGGASYEQYF.

The genes are TRBV7-2 and TRBJ2-1; the D gene is possibly TRBD2 (5 bases). The J call may not be correct, given that the DNA end is closer to TRBJ2-7. The CDR3 runs to 13 residues. In germline, CDR1 is SGHTA, CDR2 FQGNSA. CDR3 sequence: CASSQDFFHEQYF. In nucleotides, the CDR3 is TGTGCCAGCAGCCAGGACTTCTTCCACGAGCAGTACTTC.

This clonotype was counted a few times. The chain recombines TRBV3-1 with TRBJ1-1; no clear D. With 1 base removed from V and 1 base from J, the gap between germline ends came to 7 bases. This CDR3 contains 14 residues. Germline CDR1 and CDR2: LGHDT and YNNKEL (reference sequence). The CDR3 reads CASSQGGSNTEAFF. CDR3 bases: TGTGCCAGCAGCCAAGGCGGTTCGAACACTGAAGCTTTCTTT.

This clonotype was detected once. The chain couples TRBV14 to TRBJ2-1; no firm D call. The V gene lost 0 bases and the J gene lost 3 bases, with 12 bases spanning the gap. The CDR3 is made up of 16 amino acids. Per the germline V gene, CDR1 is SGHDN and CDR2 is FVKESK. The CDR3 DNA is TGTGCCAGCAGCCAAGATTTCGGGCAGGTCTACAATGAGCAGTTCTTC. It yields the protein CASSQDFGQVYNEQFF.

The chain employs TRBV20-1 and TRBJ2-3, with D uncertain. Germline values: CDR1 DFQATT, CDR2 SNEGSKA (reference sequence). CDR3 length: 9 residues. V lost 6 bases to trimming and J lost 10 bases, with 8 bases between them. The CDR3 DNA reads TGCAGTGCGCGTCACCCGCAGTATTTT. The encoded protein is CSARHPQYF.

Note on this clonotype: Since a much larger clone is just one base distant, this may be a read error. The chain has TRBV4-1 and TRBJ2-3, with 7 bases matching TRBD2. The V gene's germline CDR1 is MGHRA and CDR2 YSYEKL. The CDR3 is made up of 16 amino acids. The chain's CDR3 is CASSQSGLTNTDMQYF. The CDR3 DNA follows: TGCGCCAGCAGCCAATCGGGACTAACTAACACAGATATGCAGTATTTT.

The chain combines TRBV29-1 with TRBJ1-2; no clear D gene. This CDR3 contains 11 residues. Trimming removed 6 bases from V and 0 bases from J, with 5 bases in between. Germline V CDR1 and CDR2: SQVTM, ANQGSEA. CDR3 in amino acids: CSVRTNYGYTF. CDR3 nucleotide sequence: TGCAGCGTCCGTACTAACTATGGCTACACCTTC.

The chain recombines TRBV29-1 with TRBJ2-5, with D possibly being TRBD2 (6 bases). The CDR3 has 14 amino acids. Trimming took 6 bases from V and 4 from J, leaving 18 bases between them. CDR1 and CDR2 from the germline V gene are SQVTM and ANQGSEA. CDR3 region: CSVTRPGRGETQYF. DNA for the CDR3: TGCAGCGTAACTCGTCCCGGGCGGGGAGAGACCCAGTACTTC.

This clonotype was detected only a few times. The rearrangement uses TRBV29-1 and TRBJ1-1; 9 bases line up with TRBD1. Germline-derived CDR1 and CDR2 are SQVTM and ANQGSEA. CDR3 size: 16 residues. V lost 1 base, J lost 5 bases, and 11 bases stayed unmatched. The CDR3 is CSVEAGQGVLWTEAFF. As DNA, the CDR3 is TGCAGCGTTGAAGCGGGACAGGGTGTTTTGTGGACTGAAGCTTTCTTT.

This clonotype was detected only once. The chain is built from TRBV29-1 and TRBJ1-1; maybe TRBD1 (5 bases). CDR1 is SQVTM and CDR2 is ANQGSEA in the germline V gene. Trimming left V 3 bases short and J 1 base short, with 9 bases between. CDR3 length equals 13 residues. The DNA for the CDR3 is TGCAGCGTTGACGGGGCCAGGAACACTGAAGCTTTCTTT. It translates to CSVDGARNTEAFF.

This clonotype was observed at least ten times. The V and J genes are TRBV9 and TRBJ1-2, with D uncertain. The CDR3 has 12 amino acids. Trimming removed 0 bases from V and 3 bases from J, with 3 bases in between. Germline V gene data show CDR1 as SGDLS and CDR2 as YYNGEE. As DNA, the CDR3 is TGTGCCAGCAGCGTAGGGCACTATGGCTACACCTTC. Translated, it gives CASSVGHYGYTF.

This clonotype has only one observation. V is TRBV11-3 and J is TRBJ2-1, with TRBD2 matching 12 bases. The CDR3 contains 17 residues. The J segment lost 2 bases and the V segment lost 3 bases, leaving 5 bases of the junction unmatched. Germline CDR1 and CDR2: SGHNT and YENEEA. This CDR3 is CASSFGLAGSAYNEQFF. CDR3 DNA sequence: TGTGCCAGCAGCTTCGGACTAGCGGGATCCGCCTACAATGAGCAGTTCTTC.